These 24 T cell receptor beta chains share one sample of origin, sequenced in a study of T cell repertoires in cytomegalovirus infection. TCRdb reprocessed the reads via MiXCR and lists one record per CDR3 protein. The repertoire holds 400,000 to 600,000 distinct CDR3 sequences, with more than 40% as singletons. No antigen has been assigned to these receptors. The sample was cultured PBMCs, taken from culture after CMV antigen stimulation. These receptors were collected from a human donor in good health (CMV status not recorded). Some clones in this sample may be carry-over from other donors' samples.

This clonotype was observed a handful of times. The chain has TRBV7-4 and TRBJ1-5; the D is unclear. V lost 5 bases to trimming and J lost 4 bases, with 15 bases between them. CDR3 length: 15 amino acids. Germline-derived CDR1 and CDR2 are SGHVT and SQSDAQ. CDR3 residues: CASSTNTSRNQPQHF. The CDR3, as DNA: TGTGCCAGCAGCACAAACACGTCTCGGAATCAGCCCCAGCATTTT.

This clonotype showed up just a few times. The chain is built from TRBV6-5 and TRBJ2-7; no reliable D call. The germline V gene has CDR1 MNHEY and CDR2 SVGAGI. The germline V and J ends were trimmed by 6 bases and 6 bases, with 15 bases remaining between them. There are 13 residues in the CDR3. In DNA, the CDR3 is TGTGCCAGCAGCCCACACCCTTACGGCGAGCAGTACTTC. Encoded protein: CASSPHPYGEQYF.

This clonotype occurred a few times. The rearrangement uses TRBV12-3 or TRBV12-4 and TRBJ2-1; tentatively, D is TRBD2 (5 bases). The CDR3 totals 15 residues. V dropped 1 base and J dropped 2 bases, with 9 bases sitting between them. CDR3 nucleotides: TGTGCCAGCAGTTTAGATCTAGCCCCCTACAATGAGCAGTTCTTC. As protein: CASSLDLAPYNEQFF.

The rearrangement uses TRBV7-2 and TRBJ2-1; tentatively, D is TRBD1 or TRBD2 (6 bases each). The CDR3 loop spans 15 amino acids. The V end was cut by 3 bases, the J end by 2 bases, with 11 bases between. Germline V gene sequence: CDR1 SGHTA, CDR2 FQGNSA. The CDR3 loop reads CASSFFGGPYNEQFF. The CDR3, as DNA: TGTGCCAGCAGCTTTTTTGGGGGGCCCTACAATGAGCAGTTCTTC.

The V and J genes are TRBV6-5 and TRBJ2-1; D is uncertain. The CDR3 length is 13 residues. Germline V gene sequence: CDR1 MNHEY, CDR2 SVGAGI. V lost 0 bases and J 10 bases, leaving 10 bases between the germline ends. For the CDR3, the DNA is TGTGCCAGCAGTTACTCGAGAGTAGACGAGCAGTTCTTC. It yields the protein CASSYSRVDEQFF.

This clonotype was recorded a few times. V usage is TRBV4-3 and J usage is TRBJ2-7; the D is unclear. This CDR3 comprises 13 residues. Looked up from germline, CDR1 is LGHNA and CDR2 is YSLEER. The ends were cut back, 1 base at V and 4 bases at J, with 8 bases in the middle. The CDR3 bases are TGCGCCAGCAGCCAAGGGGTATCTTACGAGCAGTACTTC. Translating it yields CASSQGVSYEQYF.

This sequence joins TRBV20-1 and TRBJ1-1; TRBD1 matches at 12 bases. Germline V gives CDR1 DFQATT, CDR2 SNEGSKA (reference sequence). The trim removed 6 bases at V and 10 bases at J, leaving 12 bases unmatched. The CDR3 contains 14 residues. CDR3 amino acids: CSATGTGGKNRAFF. The CDR3 bases are TGCAGTGCCACCGGGACAGGGGGCAAAAACCGAGCTTTCTTT.

This clonotype was observed a handful of times. V and J are TRBV6-6 and TRBJ2-7; perhaps TRBD1 as D (6 bases). Germline V gene lookup returns CDR1 MNHNY and CDR2 SVGAGI (reference sequence). The germline V and J ends were trimmed by 11 bases and 5 bases, with 13 bases remaining between them. The CDR3 has 11 residues. CDR3 nucleotide sequence: TGTGCCGGCCAGGGGATGCACGAGCAGTACTTC. Translation: CAGQGMHEQYF.

This clonotype was observed a few times. The V call is TRBV19, the J call TRBJ2-4, with 11 bases fitting TRBD2. The V segment lost 5 bases and the J segment 5 bases; nucleotides outside the gene matches: 5. Germline-derived CDR1 and CDR2 are LNHDA and SQIVND (reference sequence). This CDR3 has 15 amino acids. In DNA, the CDR3 is TGTGCCAGTAGTTTGCTAGCGGGAGGAGAAAACATTCAGTACTTC. It encodes CASSLLAGGENIQYF.

The gene calls are TRBV19 and TRBJ2-1; no clear D. Germline V gene lookup returns CDR1 LNHDA and CDR2 SQIVND (reference sequence). With 6 bases removed from V and 0 bases from J, the gap between germline ends came to 9 bases. This CDR3 is 14 amino acids long. CDR3 DNA: TGTGCCAGTAGGTCCCTCAGCTCCTACAATGAGCAGTTCTTC. It yields the protein CASRSLSSYNEQFF. The whole variable domain, filled in from reference TRBV19 and TRBJ2-1, reads DGGITQSPKYLFRKEGQNVTLSCEQNLNHDAMYWYRQDPGQGLRLIYYSQIVNDFQKGDIAEGYSVSREKKESFPLTVTSAQKNPTAFYLCASRSLSSYNEQFFGPGTRLTVL.

This chain links TRBV28 with TRBJ2-1, with TRBD2 matching over 10 bases. Per germline, CDR1 MDHEN and CDR2 SYDVKM. V shed 7 bases, J shed 10 bases, and the junction held 10 bases outside the gene matches. The CDR3 runs to 14 residues. The CDR3 nucleotides read TGTGCCAGCATCCAATCGACTAGCGGGCGCGAGCAGTTCTTC. It yields the protein CASIQSTSGREQFF.

The chain carries TRBV7-2 and TRBJ2-5, with 10 bases identical to TRBD1. The germline CDR1 and CDR2 sequences are SGHTA and FQGNSA. The CDR3 is 15 amino acids. The V and J ends lost 4 bases and 3 bases, in that order; junction bases with no gene match: 5. CDR3 nucleotide sequence: TGTGCCAGCAGCTCCTGGGACAGGGGAAAAGAGACCCAGTACTTC. This gives the protein CASSSWDRGKETQYF.

The rearrangement uses TRBV20-1 and TRBJ2-3, with 7 bases that match TRBD1. The CDR3 has 13 amino acids. CDR1 DFQATT and CDR2 SNEGSKA come from the germline V gene (reference sequence). After removal of 6 bases from V and 5 bases from J, the junction contained 8 bases not matched to a gene. CDR3 bases: TGCAGTGCGCTGGACAGGTCAAAAGATACGCAGTATTTT. This translates into CSALDRSKDTQYF.

V is TRBV29-1 and J is TRBJ2-5, with TRBD2 identical over 11 bases. Germline V gives CDR1 SQVTM, CDR2 ANQGSEA. This CDR3 contains 13 residues. V was clipped by 8 bases and J by 2 bases; unmatched bases: 4. Written as DNA, the CDR3 is TGCAGCACGACTAGCGGGGCACAAGAGACCCAGTACTTC. It specifies CSTTSGAQETQYF.

The rearrangement uses TRBV12-3 or TRBV12-4 and TRBJ2-5; no clear D gene. Trimming left V 8 bases short and J 0 bases short, with 10 bases between. The length of the CDR3 is 13 residues. The CDR3 nucleotides are TGTGCCAGCGCCCCCAGGTACCAAGAGACCCAGTACTTC. Its protein is CASAPRYQETQYF.

The chain couples TRBV6-2 or TRBV6-3 to TRBJ1-6; no definite D call. Germline CDR1 is MNHEY and CDR2 is SVGEGT. V lost 2 bases, J lost 5 bases, and 25 bases lay in between. The CDR3 runs 20 residues. The CDR3 DNA reads as TGTGCCAGCAGTTACCCATCGGGATCGCTCCCCGGGCTTCATAATTCACCCCTCCACTTT. This sequence encodes CASSYPSGSLPGLHNSPLHF.

V usage is TRBV6-6 and J usage is TRBJ2-3, with D hard to call. Germline-derived CDR1 and CDR2 are MNHNY and SVGAGI (reference sequence). Trimming took 2 bases from V and 6 from J, leaving 15 bases between them. This CDR3 region has 15 residues. In nucleotides, the CDR3 is TGTGCCAGCAGTTACACCGCCGCGCCGTCGGATACGCAGTATTTT. Encoded protein: CASSYTAAPSDTQYF.

The chain joins TRBV5-1 to TRBJ2-1, with TRBD2 matching 10 bases. Germline V gene data show CDR1 as SGHRS and CDR2 as YFSETQ. V was clipped by 2 bases and J by 8 bases; unmatched bases: 7. The CDR3 spans 15 residues. This CDR3 is CASSLSSGSRDEQFF. CDR3 coding DNA: TGCGCCAGCAGCTTATCTAGCGGGAGCAGGGATGAGCAGTTCTTC.

This clonotype was picked up a small number of times. This sequence joins TRBV12-3 or TRBV12-4 and TRBJ2-3, with D perhaps TRBD1 (5 bases). The CDR3 sequence is 12 residues long. Trimming removed 7 bases from V and 6 bases from J, with 11 bases in between. CDR3 in amino acids: CASIRGYDTQYF. CDR3 DNA: TGTGCCAGCATTAGGGGATACGATACGCAGTATTTT.

The chain recombines TRBV19 with TRBJ2-5, with D unresolved. Germline V CDR1 and CDR2: LNHDA, SQIVND (reference sequence). The germline V and J ends were trimmed by 1 base and 3 bases, with 6 bases remaining between them. The CDR3 loop spans 13 amino acids. CDR3 sequence: CASSIGPEETQYF. In nucleotides, the CDR3 is TGTGCCAGTAGTATAGGACCCGAAGAGACCCAGTACTTC.

This clonotype occurred a few times. The V gene is TRBV7-2, the J gene TRBJ1-2, with TRBD1 matching over 8 bases. V was pared by 4 bases and J by 5 bases, with 6 bases of the junction left unmatched. Germline V CDR1 and CDR2: SGHTA, FQGNSA. This CDR3 is 14 amino acids long. CDR3 in DNA: TGTGCCAGCAGCTACCGGGACAGGAGTTATGGCTACACCTTC. Its protein product is CASSYRDRSYGYTF.

The table lists this clonotype with a few counts. V is TRBV7-2 and J is TRBJ2-7; perhaps TRBD2 as D (6 bases). CDR3 length: 14 amino acids. The germline V and J ends were trimmed by 5 bases and 7 bases, with 18 bases remaining between them. Germline V CDR1 and CDR2: SGHTA, FQGNSA. CDR3 nucleotide sequence: TGTGCCAGCAGCCAGGTCGGGACTCTTCGAGAGCAGTACTTC. The encoded protein is CASSQVGTLREQYF. The full variable domain, rest sourced from reference TRBV7-2 and TRBJ2-7, is GAGVSQSPSNKVTEKGKDVELRCDPISGHTALYWYRQSLGQGLEFLIYFQGNSAPDKSGLPSDRFSAERTGGSVSTLTIQRTQQEDSAVYLCASSQVGTLREQYFGPGTRLTVT.

The chain combines TRBV6-1 with TRBJ2-1; D uncertain. Trimming took 2 bases from V and 7 from J, leaving 6 bases between them. CDR1 and CDR2 from the germline V gene are MNHNS and SASEGT. The CDR3 runs to 12 residues. In DNA form, the CDR3 reads TGTGCCAGCAGTGAATGGGATAATGAGCAGTTCTTC. It translates to CASSEWDNEQFF.

The rearrangement joins TRBV7-2 to TRBJ2-5; D is unclear. With 2 bases removed from V and 4 bases from J, the gap between germline ends came to 17 bases. This CDR3 region has 16 residues. Germline V gene sequence: CDR1 SGHTA, CDR2 FQGNSA. CDR3 sequence (DNA): TGTGCCAGCAGCTTAAGTATCTACCGTGGTGGAGAGACCCAGTACTTC. Translated, it gives CASSLSIYRGGETQYF.